A selection of T cell receptor beta chains follows, all from one sample in a study of T cell responses to AZD1222 COVID-19 vaccine. This table comes from immunoSEQ multiplex PCR, and its TCRdb copy is limited to in-frame clones, with some not included. The data show about 120,000 clones, approximately 85% seen once. Sequenced here: peripheral blood, sampled on day 0 of MenACWY control vaccination. Receptor source: an adult in good health. The CDR3 runs from the conserved cysteine through the conserved F or W. The D gene is left open where the match is weak. Expanded clones are given a class, and other clones once, few, many or no size at all.

v_gene	d_gene	abundance	j_gene	CDR3aa	CDR3nt
TRBV14	NA	NA	TRBJ2-3	CASSPFRASSGTDTQYF	TGTGCCAGCAGCCCCTTTCGCGCTAGCAGTGGCACAGATACGCAGTATTTT
TRBV2	NA	NA	TRBJ1-6	CASSEVQILSSPLHF	TGTGCCAGCAGTGAAGTACAGATCCTAAGTTCACCCCTCCACTTT
TRBV5-1	TRBD2	few	TRBJ2-7	CASSREATYEQYF	TGCGCCAGCAGTCGGGAGGCAACCTACGAGCAGTACTTC
TRBV2	NA	NA	TRBJ2-6	CASRRDLNSGANVLTF	TGTGCCAGCCGGCGGGACCTTAACTCTGGGGCCAACGTCCTGACTTTC
TRBV2	NA	NA	TRBJ2-7	CASRQGSGEQYF	TGTGCCAGCCGCCAGGGGTCGGGCGAGCAGTACTTC
TRBV28	NA	once	TRBJ1-1	CASLPFSGVGYTEAFF	TGTGCCAGCCTACCCTTCAGTGGGGTAGGATATACTGAAGCTTTCTTT
TRBV7-9	NA	NA	TRBJ2-1	CASSSSGGAATSSYNEQFF	TGTGCCAGCAGCTCGAGTGGCGGGGCGGCAACAAGCTCCTACAATGAGCAGTTCTTC
TRBV6-5	TRBD1	NA	TRBJ1-4	CASSWTGEKLFF	TGTGCCAGCAGTTGGACAGGGGAAAAACTGTTTTTT
TRBV27	TRBD2	NA	TRBJ2-7	CASTPAGLYGHEQYF	TGTGCCAGCACCCCAGCGGGACTCTACGGCCACGAGCAGTACTTC
TRBV29-1	TRBD1	NA	TRBJ1-2	CSVRQGSYGYTF	TGCAGCGTTAGACAGGGTTCCTATGGCTACACCTTC
TRBV25-1	NA	NA	TRBJ1-2	CASSEWGANYGYTF	TGTGCCAGCAGTGAATGGGGAGCTAACTATGGCTACACCTTC
TRBV5-1	NA	NA	TRBJ1-1	CASSLETGTEAFF	TGCGCCAGCAGCTTGGAAACCGGCACTGAAGCTTTCTTT
TRBV6-2/TRBV6-3	TRBD2	once	TRBJ2-2	CASSYNPSGANTGELFF	TGTGCCAGCAGTTACAACCCTAGCGGTGCGAACACCGGGGAGCTGTTTTTT
TRBV11-2	NA	NA	TRBJ2-1	CASSFTPLQQFF	TGTGCCAGCAGCTTCACCCCACTCCAGCAGTTCTTC
TRBV10-2	NA	NA	TRBJ2-5	CASRAGTRGGTQYF	TGCGCCAGCAGGGCCGGGACGCGGGGAGGGACCCAGTACTTC
TRBV9	TRBD2	NA	TRBJ2-3	CASSAGLAGGRGTQYF	TGTGCCAGCAGCGCGGGACTAGCGGGAGGCCGGGGTACGCAGTATTTT
TRBV18	NA	NA	TRBJ1-4	CASSTGTSNEKLFF	TGTGCCAGCTCAACCGGGACAAGCAATGAAAAACTGTTTTTT
TRBV19	NA	once	TRBJ1-5	CASSISGSQPQHF	TGTGCCAGTAGTATTTCTGGTTCCCAGCCCCAGCATTTT
TRBV10-3	NA	few	TRBJ2-7	CAISEGGQTSYEQYF	TGTGCCATCAGTGAGGGTGGACAGACTTCCTACGAGCAGTACTTC
TRBV9	NA	NA	TRBJ1-3	CASSVLGGNTIYF	TGTGCCAGCAGCGTCCTAGGGGGAAACACCATATATTTT
TRBV27	NA	NA	TRBJ1-3	CASSLKGSSGNTIYF	TGTGCCAGCAGTTTAAAGGGGAGCTCTGGAAACACCATATATTTT
TRBV4-1	TRBD2	NA	TRBJ2-7	CASSPGRGTEYEQYF	TGCGCCAGCAGTCCCGGGCGGGGGACGGAGTACGAGCAGTACTTC
TRBV19	NA	NA	TRBJ1-5	CASSMAGASTPPQHF	TGTGCCAGTAGTATGGCAGGGGCATCCACTCCGCCCCAGCATTTT
TRBV2	NA	once	TRBJ1-2	CASKEDRNYGYTF	TGTGCCAGCAAAGAAGACAGAAACTATGGCTACACCTTC
TRBV4-1	TRBD2	NA	TRBJ2-7	CASSQDRGRGYEQYF	TGCGCCAGCAGCCAAGATCGCGGGAGAGGCTACGAGCAGTACTTC
TRBV28	TRBD1	NA	TRBJ2-7	CASSPPGQANEQYF	TGTGCCAGCAGTCCCCCGGGACAGGCAAACGAGCAGTACTTC
TRBV25-1	TRBD1	once	TRBJ2-3	CASRGQGADTQYF	TGTGCCAGCAGGGGACAGGGGGCAGATACGCAGTATTTT
TRBV6-5	NA	NA	TRBJ2-7	CASSYLGASSYEQYF	TGTGCCAGCAGTTACCTTGGGGCTAGCTCCTACGAGCAGTACTTC
TRBV29-1	NA	NA	TRBJ1-4	CSAAGEKLFF	TGCAGCGCGGCAGGAGAAAAACTGTTTTTT
TRBV27	NA	NA	TRBJ2-3	CASSPRAGWGGASTDTQYF	TGTGCCAGCAGTCCCCGCGCCGGGTGGGGCGGGGCTAGCACAGATACGCAGTATTTT
TRBV28	NA	few	TRBJ1-2	CASSSYRSGGYTF	TGTGCCAGCAGTTCATACAGATCGGGAGGCTACACCTTC
TRBV6-5	TRBD2	few	TRBJ2-7	CASTQLREGGEQYF	TGTGCCAGCACCCAACTGCGGGAGGGAGGTGAGCAGTACTTC
TRBV5-6	TRBD1	NA	TRBJ1-2	CASSPDRGLNYGYTF	TGTGCCAGCAGCCCCGACAGGGGCCTTAACTATGGCTACACCTTC
TRBV6-1	NA	NA	TRBJ1-5	CASSDQPALSGGQPQHF	TGTGCCAGCAGTGATCAACCAGCTCTCTCCGGCGGGCAGCCCCAGCATTTT
TRBV5-8	NA	few	TRBJ2-4	CASSYVPQAKNIQYF	TGTGCCAGCAGCTACGTCCCGCAAGCCAAAAACATTCAGTACTTC
TRBV2	TRBD1	NA	TRBJ1-2	CASSLTGGGDGYTF	TGTGCCAGCAGCCTAACAGGGGGTGGAGATGGCTACACCTTC
TRBV3-1/TRBV3-2	NA	once	TRBJ1-2	CASSQDSRPLGYTF	TGTGCCAGCAGCCAAGATTCCCGCCCCCTTGGCTACACCTTC
TRBV11-2	NA	NA	TRBJ1-1	CASSPAGTLNTEAFF	TGTGCCAGCAGCCCAGCGGGCACTTTGAACACTGAAGCTTTCTTT
TRBV5-1	NA	NA	TRBJ2-7	CASSSSGTFSYEQYF	TGCGCCAGCAGCAGTTCCGGGACATTTTCCTACGAGCAGTACTTC
TRBV3-1/TRBV3-2	NA	NA	TRBJ2-5	CASSPLRRWGETQYF	TGTGCCAGCAGCCCCTTACGGCGGTGGGGTGAGACCCAGTACTTC
TRBV28	NA	NA	TRBJ1-5	CASSGQLNQPQHF	TGTGCCAGCAGTGGACAGCTTAATCAGCCCCAGCATTTT
TRBV2	NA	NA	TRBJ2-2	CASSDLRSGELFF	TGTGCCAGCAGTGATTTGAGGAGCGGGGAGCTGTTTTTT
TRBV2	NA	NA	TRBJ2-4	CASSGGPALIAKNIQYF	TGTGCCAGCAGTGGGGGGCCCGCCCTCATAGCCAAAAACATTCAGTACTTC
TRBV7-9	NA	NA	TRBJ2-3	CASSFAGTRSTDTQYF	TGTGCCAGCAGCTTCGCCGGGACAAGGAGCACAGATACGCAGTATTTT
TRBV4-1	TRBD2	NA	TRBJ2-7	CASSQTGLAGGFSYEQYF	TGCGCCAGCAGCCAAACGGGACTAGCGGGAGGATTTTCCTACGAGCAGTACTTC
TRBV7-2	NA	NA	TRBJ2-1	CASSLAGVAGSYNEQFF	TGTGCCAGCAGCTTAGCAGGTGTAGCCGGCTCCTACAATGAGCAGTTCTTC
TRBV2	NA	once	TRBJ1-2	CASSDGRGALYGYTF	TGTGCCAGCAGCGATGGGAGGGGTGCCCTCTATGGCTACACCTTC
TRBV29-1	NA	NA	TRBJ1-2	CSVRTDNYGYTF	TGCAGCGTCCGGACAGACAACTATGGCTACACCTTC
TRBV28	TRBD1	NA	TRBJ1-3	CASGTGGQESSGNTIYF	TGTGCCTCCGGGACAGGGGGCCAGGAATCCTCTGGAAACACCATATATTTT
TRBV4-1	TRBD2	NA	TRBJ2-7	CASSQSTSGAYEQYF	TGCGCCAGCAGCCAATCCACTAGCGGCGCCTACGAGCAGTACTTC
TRBV25-1	TRBD1	NA	TRBJ1-6	CASSGTGYNSPLHF	TGTGCCAGCAGTGGGACAGGGTATAATTCACCCCTCCACTTT
TRBV2	NA	once	TRBJ1-2	CASNPERYGYTF	TGTGCCAGCAACCCCGAGAGGTATGGCTACACCTTC
TRBV6-5	NA	NA	TRBJ1-3	CASSYQDTIYF	TGTGCCAGCAGTTACCAGGACACCATATATTTT
TRBV7-2	NA	once	TRBJ2-7	CASQGDVEQYF	TGTGCCAGCCAAGGAGATGTCGAGCAGTACTTC
TRBV7-9	NA	NA	TRBJ2-3	CASSLQRDTQYF	TGTGCCAGCAGCCTCCAAAGGGATACGCAGTATTTT
TRBV14	NA	once	TRBJ2-3	CASSQVVPDTQYF	TGTGCCAGCAGCCAAGTTGTCCCAGATACGCAGTATTTT
TRBV2	TRBD1	NA	TRBJ1-5	CASRKDRGSNQPQHF	TGTGCCAGCAGAAAGGACAGGGGAAGCAATCAGCCCCAGCATTTT